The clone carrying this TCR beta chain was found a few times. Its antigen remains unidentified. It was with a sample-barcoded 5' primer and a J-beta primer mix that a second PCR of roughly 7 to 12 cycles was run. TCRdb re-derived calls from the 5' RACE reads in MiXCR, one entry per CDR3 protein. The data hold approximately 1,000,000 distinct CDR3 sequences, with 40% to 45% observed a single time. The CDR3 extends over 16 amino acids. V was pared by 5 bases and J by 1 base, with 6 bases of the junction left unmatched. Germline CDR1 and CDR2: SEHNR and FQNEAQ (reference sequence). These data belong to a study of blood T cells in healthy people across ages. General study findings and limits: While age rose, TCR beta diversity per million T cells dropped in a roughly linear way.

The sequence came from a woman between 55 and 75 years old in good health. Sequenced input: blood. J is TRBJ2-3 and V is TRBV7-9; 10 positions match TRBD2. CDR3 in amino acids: CASSPQAGGRTDTQYF. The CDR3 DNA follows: TGTGCCAGCAGCCCCCAAGCGGGAGGGCGCACAGATACGCAGTATTTT.